This T cell receptor (beta chain) was identified during a study of blood T cell repertoires in COVID-19. Overall study: The origin of the acute and convalescent COVID-19 samples was the United States, Italy and Spain.

In the original processing: For nucleated cells, counts were estimated from reference gene primer amplification. Assay used: immunoSEQ multiplex PCR; TCRdb lists only in-frame clones, some missing. The V and J calls and clone size come from that table; D and trimming were worked out from the DNA. The top ten clones hold 16% of a sample with about 60,000 clones, 75% to 90% of them seen once. V shed 6 bases and J shed 6 bases, with 11 bases lying between them. The germline V gene has CDR1 SNHLY and CDR2 FYNNEI. The CDR3 spans 12 residues. Sequenced input: peripheral blood. The receptor was isolated from a human donor in a cohort sampled during active COVID-19. The chain is built from TRBV2 and TRBJ1-2; D is unresolved. The CDR3 reads CASRAGSDGYTF. CDR3 coding DNA: TGTGCCAGCAGGGCCGGGAGCGATGGCTACACCTTC.